Listed below are T cell receptor beta chains from one sample, sequenced in a study of graft-versus-host responses after intestinal transplantation. Produced via immunoSEQ multiplex PCR; TCRdb's table is partial and in-frame only. The sample has approximately 40,000 clones; around 90% are singletons. This specimen was PBMCs, taken around 330 days after intestinal transplant. The receptors derive from a human patient who received an intestinal transplant, so some T cells may come from the graft donor. CDR3s include the opening cysteine and the closing phenylalanine or tryptophan. The D gene is left open where the match is weak. Size values are once, few and many counts, or a class for expanded clones, and some rows have none.

D: -
size: -
V: TRBV19
J: TRBJ2-2
DNA: TGTGCCAGTAGCCCAGACAGGTACACCGGGGAGCTGTTTTTT
CDR3: CASSPDRYTGELFF

D: -
size: -
V: TRBV18
J: TRBJ2-5
DNA: TGTGCCAGCTCACCATCTGCAGGAGAGACCCAGTACTTC
CDR3: CASSPSAGETQYF

D: -
size: -
V: TRBV21-1
J: TRBJ2-7
DNA: TGTGCCAGCAGCCAAATCTACTCCTACGAGCAGTACTTC
CDR3: CASSQIYSYEQYF

D: TRBD2
size: -
V: TRBV18
J: TRBJ2-1
DNA: TGTGCCAGCTCACCATTTAGCGGGGGGGCCTACAATGAGCAGTTCTTC
CDR3: CASSPFSGGAYNEQFF

D: TRBD2
size: -
V: TRBV9
J: TRBJ2-3
DNA: TGTGCCAGCAGCGTATTTAGCGGGGACCAGGATACGCAGTATTTT
CDR3: CASSVFSGDQDTQYF

D: TRBD2
size: few
V: TRBV7-6
J: TRBJ2-5
DNA: TGTGCCAGCAGCTGGACTAGCGGGGGGCAAGAGACCCAGTACTTC
CDR3: CASSWTSGGQETQYF

D: -
size: -
V: TRBV9
J: TRBJ2-3
DNA: TGTGCCAGCAGCGTAGCCCCCTGGGGGACTAGCACAGATACGCAGTATTTT
CDR3: CASSVAPWGTSTDTQYF

D: TRBD1
size: -
V: TRBV6-1
J: TRBJ1-6
DNA: TGTGCCAGCAGTAGGACAGGGGGCGATAATTCACCCCTCCACTTT
CDR3: CASSRTGGDNSPLHF

D: -
size: -
V: TRBV11-2
J: TRBJ2-3
DNA: TGTGCCAGCAGCTTAGGTACACAAGATACGCAGTATTTT
CDR3: CASSLGTQDTQYF

D: -
size: few
V: TRBV6-5
J: TRBJ1-4
DNA: TGTGCCAGCAGTTACTCGAGGCAGTCCGATGAAAAACTGTTTTTT
CDR3: CASSYSRQSDEKLFF

D: -
size: -
V: TRBV7-9
J: TRBJ2-5
DNA: TGTGCCAGCAGCCCACTGACAGGTATCGAGACCCAGTACTTC
CDR3: CASSPLTGIETQYF

D: TRBD1
size: -
V: TRBV5-1
J: TRBJ1-2
DNA: TGCGCCAGCAGCCCCTCCGGGACAGGGGGCAAAGAAAACTATGGCTACACCTTC
CDR3: CASSPSGTGGKENYGYTF

D: -
size: -
V: TRBV30
J: TRBJ1-3
DNA: TGTGCCTGGCGGGTGGGTGGCTCTGGAAACACCATATATTTT
CDR3: CAWRVGGSGNTIYF

D: -
size: -
V: TRBV5-6
J: TRBJ2-7
DNA: TGTGCCAGCAGCTTGAAGACACCGAGATCCTACGAGCAGTACTTC
CDR3: CASSLKTPRSYEQYF

D: -
size: -
V: TRBV16
J: TRBJ2-3
DNA: TGTGCCAGCAGCCAATCGGGCCCCAGCACAGATACGCAGTATTTT
CDR3: CASSQSGPSTDTQYF

D: TRBD1
size: -
V: TRBV2
J: TRBJ1-6
DNA: TGTGCCACCGGGACAGCGGCTAATTCACCCCTCCACTTT
CDR3: CATGTAANSPLHF

D: -
size: -
V: TRBV25-1
J: TRBJ1-1
DNA: TGTGCCAGCAAGCCCATCGGGGCGAACACTGAAGCTTTCTTT
CDR3: CASKPIGANTEAFF

D: -
size: -
V: TRBV6-5
J: TRBJ2-7
DNA: TGTGCCAGCAGGCCCCGGCCGGGCGGTTCCTACGAGCAGTACTTC
CDR3: CASRPRPGGSYEQYF

D: -
size: -
V: TRBV6-9
J: TRBJ1-2
DNA: TGTGCCAGCAGTCGAATTGGGTCTTACGGAAAGACCTATGGCTACACCTTC
CDR3: CASSRIGSYGKTYGYTF

D: TRBD1
size: -
V: TRBV11-2
J: TRBJ2-5
DNA: TGTGCCAGCAGGCCTCTAAGGACAGGGGGTGAGACCCAGTACTTC
CDR3: CASRPLRTGGETQYF

D: -
size: -
V: TRBV2
J: TRBJ1-2
DNA: TGTGCCAGCAGATTGAGGGGTTTGGGCTATGGCTACACCTTC
CDR3: CASRLRGLGYGYTF

D: -
size: -
V: TRBV2
J: TRBJ2-3
DNA: TGTGCCAGCAGTGAAGTACAGGGTCCCCTCACAGATACGCAGTATTTT
CDR3: CASSEVQGPLTDTQYF

D: -
size: -
V: TRBV6-1
J: TRBJ2-3
DNA: TGTGCCAGCAGTGAGCTGACGCAGTATTTT
CDR3: CASSELTQYF

D: TRBD2
size: -
V: TRBV28
J: TRBJ2-1
DNA: TGTGCCAGCAAGGCTAGCGGGAGAAATGAGCAGTTCTTC
CDR3: CASKASGRNEQFF

D: -
size: -
V: TRBV6-1
J: TRBJ1-2
DNA: TGTGCCAGCAGTGAGAAGGACCACTATGGCTACACCTTC
CDR3: CASSEKDHYGYTF

D: -
size: -
V: TRBV6-5
J: TRBJ1-2
DNA: TGTGCCAGCAGTGTCCTCCAGGGTGGTGGCTACACCTTC
CDR3: CASSVLQGGGYTF

D: TRBD2
size: -
V: TRBV5-5
J: TRBJ2-1
DNA: TGTGCCAGCAGCGGGGGACTAGCGGGAGGATCCTACAATGAGCAGTTCTTC
CDR3: CASSGGLAGGSYNEQFF

D: -
size: -
V: TRBV18
J: TRBJ2-3
DNA: TGTGCCAGCTCACCCGTGGAGCAGAACACAGATACGCAGTATTTT
CDR3: CASSPVEQNTDTQYF

D: TRBD1
size: -
V: TRBV6-5
J: TRBJ2-1
DNA: TGTGCCAGCAGTTCAAGGACAGGGAGGAATGAGCAGTTCTTC
CDR3: CASSSRTGRNEQFF

D: TRBD2
size: -
V: TRBV18
J: TRBJ2-7
DNA: TGTGCCAGCTCACCCGGACTAGCAGGCTACGAGCAGTACTTC
CDR3: CASSPGLAGYEQYF

D: TRBD1
size: once
V: TRBV11-3
J: TRBJ1-1
DNA: TGTGCCAGCAGCTTTCCGGGACAGTTTTTGCCTGAAGCTTTCTTT
CDR3: CASSFPGQFLPEAFF

D: -
size: -
V: TRBV6-1
J: TRBJ2-1
DNA: TGTGCCAGCAGTCGAATGGAGGGATCTAGGAGTGAGCAGTTCTTC
CDR3: CASSRMEGSRSEQFF

D: -
size: -
V: TRBV29-1
J: TRBJ2-2
DNA: TGCAGCGTCCGTAGGACCGGGGAGCTGTTTTTT
CDR3: CSVRRTGELFF

D: -
size: -
V: TRBV29-1
J: TRBJ2-7
DNA: TGCAGCGCGCGGACGGGGAACATGGCCTACGAGCAGTACTTC
CDR3: CSARTGNMAYEQYF

D: -
size: -
V: TRBV29-1
J: TRBJ2-2
DNA: TGCAGCGTTCCGGGTGGAGGGGGGGAGACAGGGGAGCTGTTTTTT
CDR3: CSVPGGGGETGELFF

D: -
size: -
V: TRBV11-1
J: TRBJ2-2
DNA: TGTGCCAGCAGCTTAGGGAGCGATCGGGAGCTGTTTTTT
CDR3: CASSLGSDRELFF

D: TRBD2
size: once
V: TRBV10-2
J: TRBJ2-7
DNA: TGCGCCAGGTCGGCGGGAGCGATTAACAACGAGCAGTACTTC
CDR3: CARSAGAINNEQYF

D: -
size: -
V: TRBV5-6
J: TRBJ2-2
DNA: TGTGCCAGCAGCAGGGAAACCGGGGAGCTGTTTTTT
CDR3: CASSRETGELFF

D: TRBD1
size: -
V: TRBV6-1
J: TRBJ2-2
DNA: TGTGCCAGCACTCAAGGGGGCTCGAACACCGGGGAGCTGTTTTTT
CDR3: CASTQGGSNTGELFF

D: -
size: -
V: TRBV2
J: TRBJ2-1
DNA: TGTGCCAGCAGCGGACTGGCGAGCTCCTACAATGAGCAGTTCTTC
CDR3: CASSGLASSYNEQFF

D: -
size: -
V: TRBV5-1
J: TRBJ2-1
DNA: TGCGCCAGCAGACCCCGGGACCAAGCGAGCAATGAGCAGTTCTTC
CDR3: CASRPRDQASNEQFF